One sample yielded the 19 T cell receptor beta chains listed below, sequenced in a study of identical twins. One entry per CDR3 protein, called by TCRdb with MiXCR from the 5' RACE reads. The table records approximately 700,000 distinct CDR3 sequences, roughly 20% of them present only once. The same specimen was also included in a second study, on T cells expressing NK-cell markers.

The sample comprised PBMCs. The receptors shown here come from a young woman in good health.

This clonotype has more than one count but fewer than ten. The V and J genes are TRBV7-2 and TRBJ2-1; D may be TRBD2 (6 bases). In germline, CDR1 is SGHTA, CDR2 FQGNSA. CDR3 size: 16 residues. Trimming left V 2 bases short and J 4 bases short, with 15 bases between. In DNA form, the CDR3 reads TGTGCCAGCAGCTTAAGTTACCGGGAGTGGTACAATGAGCAGTTCTTC. Its translation: CASSLSYREWYNEQFF. Drawing the rest from reference TRBV7-2 and TRBJ2-1, the complete variable domain is GAGVSQSPSNKVTEKGKDVELRCDPISGHTALYWYRQSLGQGLEFLIYFQGNSAPDKSGLPSDRFSAERTGGSVSTLTIQRTQQEDSAVYLCASSLSYREWYNEQFFGPGTRLTVL.

The chain carries TRBV5-1 and TRBJ2-7; D unresolved. V was shortened by 0 bases and J by 3 bases, with 13 bases between the two germline ends. CDR1 is SGHRS, CDR2 YFSETQ, per germline. The CDR3 is 15 residues long. CDR3 DNA: TGCGCCAGCAGCTTGGCCAAAATGAACAGCTACGAGCAGTACTTC. Encoded protein: CASSLAKMNSYEQYF.

The V and J genes are TRBV10-2 and TRBJ2-5, with 7 bases identical to TRBD1. Germline assignment: CDR1 WSHSY and CDR2 SAAADI. Trimming cost V 5 bases and J 4 bases; bases outside gene matches: 10. This CDR3 has 15 amino acids. In nucleotides, the CDR3 is TGCGCCAGCAGTAGGACAGGCCATGGTGGAGAGACCCAGTACTTC. Encoded protein: CASSRTGHGGETQYF.

The table lists this clonotype with a few counts. The chain is built from TRBV21-1 and TRBJ2-1; the table names TRBD2, a call not compared with the DNA. TRBV21-1 is assigned pseudogene status. This CDR3 is 16 amino acids long. CDR3 sequence reads: CASSKVGHAGYNEQFF. In nucleotides, the CDR3 is TGTGCCAGCAGCAAAGTTGGCCACGCGGGCTACAATGAGCAGTTCTTC.

This clonotype was detected a few times. The rearrangement joins TRBV14 to TRBJ2-7; no reliable D call. The germline V gene has CDR1 SGHDN and CDR2 FVKESK. Trimming took off 2 bases at V and 3 bases at J, with 5 bases between the two ends. The CDR3 consists of 12 residues. This CDR3 reads CASSQHLYEQYF. CDR3 nucleotides: TGTGCCAGCAGCCAACACCTCTACGAGCAGTACTTC.

This clonotype has a handful of counts. The chain couples TRBV20-1 to TRBJ2-4, with D tentatively TRBD1 or TRBD2 (6 bases each). The V and J ends lost 3 bases and 0 bases respectively, with 9 bases between them. Germline V gene data show CDR1 as DFQATT and CDR2 as SNEGSKA (reference sequence). This CDR3 is built from 14 residues. The CDR3 DNA is TGCAGTGCTAGTGGGGGGCTAGCCAAAAACATTCAGTACTTC. It encodes CSASGGLAKNIQYF.

The chain joins TRBV12-3 or TRBV12-4 to TRBJ2-1; the match to TRBD2 covers 11 bases. The CDR3 consists of 17 residues. Written as DNA, the CDR3 is TGTACCATCAGCCCAAACCCTACTAGCGGGGGCTACAATGAGCAGTTCTTC. It is translated as CTISPNPTSGGYNEQFF.

The V gene is TRBV29-1, the J gene TRBJ1-1, with D tentatively TRBD1 (6 bases). Trimming took 5 bases from V and 0 from J, leaving 10 bases between them. Germline V gene lookup returns CDR1 SQVTM and CDR2 ANQGSEA. This CDR3 has 13 amino acids. The CDR3 nucleotides read TGCAGCGTTCTAGGACAGCTGAACACTGAAGCTTTCTTT. This translates into CSVLGQLNTEAFF.

This clonotype was seen ten or more times. The chain is built from TRBV12-3 or TRBV12-4 and TRBJ1-1; the D is unclear. The V end was cut by 1 base, the J end by 5 bases, with 8 bases between. CDR3 size: 13 residues. In DNA, the CDR3 is TGTGCCAGCAGTTTAGTGGTATTAACTGAAGCTTTCTTT. Its translation is CASSLVVLTEAFF.

The gene calls are TRBV7-2 and TRBJ2-3; perhaps D is TRBD1 or TRBD2 (5 bases each). Trimming left V 8 bases short and J 1 base short, with 22 bases between. The CDR3 consists of 17 residues. The germline CDR1 and CDR2 sequences are SGHTA and FQGNSA. This CDR3 is CASSFLGRGLGTDTQYF. CDR3 coding DNA: TGTGCCAGCTCCTTTCTTGGACGGGGCCTAGGCACAGATACGCAGTATTTT.

Many counts were recorded for this clonotype. This chain connects TRBV10-1 to TRBJ2-2, with D hard to call. Germline assignment: CDR1 WNHNN and CDR2 SYGVQD (reference sequence). The CDR3 runs to 16 residues. V was shortened by 0 bases and J by 6 bases, with 14 bases between the two germline ends. The CDR3 region has the DNA TGCGCCAGCAGTGAGTCGGGAAGGGTCAAGGCCGGGGAGCTGTTTTTT. As protein: CASSESGRVKAGELFF.

This clonotype was seen a handful of times. The chain is built from TRBV20-1 and TRBJ2-5; possible D gene TRBD2, 5 bases. The CDR3 loop spans 15 amino acids. V was clipped by 0 bases and J by 1 base, with 12 bases between them. Germline-derived CDR1 and CDR2 are DFQATT and SNEGSKA (reference sequence). CDR3 nucleotide sequence: TGCAGTGCTAGAGATTGGCGGGTCCTCCAAGAGACCCAGTACTTC. Protein sequence: CSARDWRVLQETQYF.

This clonotype was seen a single time. The CDR3: CASSHGTDEKLFF. CDR3 in DNA: TGTGCCAGCAGCCACGGGACGGATGAAAAACTGTTTTTT. The chain recombines TRBV7-2 with TRBJ1-4; a weak D match, TRBD1 (5 bases). V was shortened by 5 bases and J by 6 bases, with 10 bases between the two germline ends. This CDR3 contains 13 residues. Germline CDR1 is SGHTA and CDR2 is FQGNSA.

This clonotype was observed a few times. Relative to the germline gene, one junction end is altered; a read error may explain this. V and J are TRBV6-5 and TRBJ2-5; a weak D match, TRBD2 (5 bases). Germline lookup yields CDR1 MNHEY and CDR2 SVGAGI. The length of the CDR3 is 13 residues. As DNA, the CDR3 is TGTGCCAGCAGTAACTCGGGGAAAGAGACCCAGTACTTC. It yields the protein CASSNSGKETQYF.

J is TRBJ2-1 and V is TRBV5-1; TRBD2 matches 10 bases. V was clipped by 3 bases and J by 5 bases; unmatched bases: 8. Germline values: CDR1 SGHRS, CDR2 YFSETQ. CDR3 length: 16 amino acids. CDR3 residues: CASSWVRAGGNNEQFF. DNA for the CDR3: TGCGCCAGCAGCTGGGTCCGAGCGGGAGGGAACAATGAGCAGTTCTTC.

This clonotype showed up just a few times. The V gene is TRBV29-1, the J gene TRBJ1-1, with 10 bases fitting TRBD1. Germline CDR1 reads SQVTM; CDR2 reads ANQGSEA. The CDR3 extends over 12 amino acids. J lost 6 bases, V lost 6 bases, and 4 bases had no gene match. The CDR3: CSVRQGASEAFF. DNA of the CDR3: TGCAGCGTGAGACAGGGGGCATCTGAAGCTTTCTTT.

This chain connects TRBV20-1 to TRBJ1-4; weak D call: TRBD1 (5 bases). Germline values: CDR1 DFQATT, CDR2 SNEGSKA (reference sequence). Trimming took 5 bases from V and 7 from J, leaving 17 bases between them. This CDR3 comprises 14 residues. In nucleotides, the CDR3 is TGCAGTGCTCATGGAGGGGCGGGGAGTGAAAAACTGTTTTTT. Encoded protein: CSAHGGAGSEKLFF.

The chain uses TRBV20-1 and TRBJ2-1; 8 bases are a match to TRBD2. Germline CDR1 is DFQATT and CDR2 is SNEGSKA (reference sequence). V trimming: 0 bases; J trimming: 4 bases; junction bases outside the gene matches: 11. This CDR3 region has 17 residues. Here the CDR3 reads CSARDPFSSGSYNEQFF. DNA of the CDR3: TGCAGTGCTAGAGATCCATTTTCCAGCGGGAGTTACAATGAGCAGTTCTTC.

The V and J genes are TRBV19 and TRBJ2-7; 13 bases are a match to TRBD2. Germline values: CDR1 LNHDA, CDR2 SQIVND (reference sequence). The V gene end was trimmed by 7 bases and the J gene end by 3 bases; junction bases not matched to a gene: 6. The CDR3 is 15 amino acids. Here the CDR3 DNA reads TGTGCCAGTAAACTTAGACTAGCGGGAGGCTACGAGCAGTACTTC. Protein sequence: CASKLRLAGGYEQYF.